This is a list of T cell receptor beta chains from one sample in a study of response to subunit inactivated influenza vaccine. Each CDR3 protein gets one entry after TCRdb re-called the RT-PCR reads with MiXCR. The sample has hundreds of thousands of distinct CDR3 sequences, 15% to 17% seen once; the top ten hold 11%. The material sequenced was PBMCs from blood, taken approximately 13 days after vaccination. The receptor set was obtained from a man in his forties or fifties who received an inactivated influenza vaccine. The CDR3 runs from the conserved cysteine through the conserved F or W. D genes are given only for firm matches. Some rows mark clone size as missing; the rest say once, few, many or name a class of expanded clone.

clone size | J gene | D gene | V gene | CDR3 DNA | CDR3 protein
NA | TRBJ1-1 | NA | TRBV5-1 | TGCGCCAGCGCACGACCGGGCGGGAACACTGAAGCTTTCTTT | CASARPGGNTEAFF
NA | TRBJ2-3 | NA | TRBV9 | TGTGCCAGCAGCGTCTCCCCGGGTCGGACAGATACGCAGTATTTT | CASSVSPGRTDTQYF
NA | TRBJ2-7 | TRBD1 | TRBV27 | TGTGCCAGCAGTTTATTCGTTGGGGACAGGGGGCTCGAGCAGTACTTC | CASSLFVGDRGLEQYF
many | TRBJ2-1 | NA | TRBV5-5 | TGTGCCAGCAGCTTGTTGGGGGGTTCCTACAATGAGCAGTTCTTC | CASSLLGGSYNEQFF
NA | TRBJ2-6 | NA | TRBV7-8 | TGTGCCAGCAGCTTCGGTCCCGGGACGATAAACTCTGGGGCCAACGTCCTGACTTTC | CASSFGPGTINSGANVLTF
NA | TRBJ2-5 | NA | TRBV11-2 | TGTGCCAGCAGCACCCGAGGGGGGATGGGAGAGACCCAGTACTTC | CASSTRGGMGETQYF
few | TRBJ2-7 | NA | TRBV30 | TGTGCCTGGGGAGGGACCTACGAGCAGTACTTC | CAWGGTYEQYF
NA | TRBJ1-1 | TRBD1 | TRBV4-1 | TGCGCCAGCAGCCAACTTACTGGGACAGCGAAGACTGAAGCTTTCTTT | CASSQLTGTAKTEAFF
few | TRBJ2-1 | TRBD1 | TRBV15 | TGTGCCACCAGCAGAGAGACCGGGACAGTAGGCTTC | CATSRETGTVGF
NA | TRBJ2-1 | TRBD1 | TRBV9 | TGTGCCAGCAGCGTAGCTCCGACAGGGGACTATGAGCAGTTCTTC | CASSVAPTGDYEQFF
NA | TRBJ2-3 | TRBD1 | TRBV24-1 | TGTGCCACCACAACAGGGGGCTTCGCAGATACGCAGTATTTT | CATTTGGFADTQYF
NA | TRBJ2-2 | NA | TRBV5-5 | TGTGCCAGCAGCTTTTCAGGAACAGGCACCGGGGAGCTGTTTTTT | CASSFSGTGTGELFF
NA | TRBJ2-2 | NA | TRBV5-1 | TGCGCCAGCAGCTTTGGCCTCAGGGCGGACACCGGGGAGCTGTTTTTT | CASSFGLRADTGELFF
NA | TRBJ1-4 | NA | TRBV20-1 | TGCAGTGCCAGATGGGAGGACACCTCAACTAATGAAAAACTGTTTTTT | CSARWEDTSTNEKLFF
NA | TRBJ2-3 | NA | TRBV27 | TGTGCCAGCAGTTTATCGGGTAGCGTTCGGTCCATATCAGATACGCAGTATTTT | CASSLSGSVRSISDTQYF
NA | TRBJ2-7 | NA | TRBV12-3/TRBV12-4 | TGTGCCAGCAGTTTACACGGGACACGAAGAGACGAGCAGTACTTC | CASSLHGTRRDEQYF
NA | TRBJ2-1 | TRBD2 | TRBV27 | TGTGCCAGCAGTTTATTAGGCGGGAGGGCCCCAAATGAGCAGTTCTTC | CASSLLGGRAPNEQFF
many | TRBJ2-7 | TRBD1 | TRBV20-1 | TGCAGTGCTAGAGATCAGACAGGGATCTCCTACGAGCAGTACTTC | CSARDQTGISYEQYF
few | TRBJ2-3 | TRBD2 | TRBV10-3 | TGTGCCATCAGTGGACTCTCTAGCGGGACACCAGATACGCAGTATTTT | CAISGLSSGTPDTQYF
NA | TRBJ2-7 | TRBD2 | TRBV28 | TGTGCCAGCAGTCTACTAGCGGGAGACGAGCAGTACTTC | CASSLLAGDEQYF
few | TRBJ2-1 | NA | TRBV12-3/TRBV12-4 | TGTGCCAGCACTCGAGGGGGGGAGAGCTTCGTCTTC | CASTRGGESFVF
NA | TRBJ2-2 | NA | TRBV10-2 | TGCGCCAGCAGTGGAGGGGCCCGATTCAATAGGGGGGAGCTGTTTTTT | CASSGGARFNRGELFF
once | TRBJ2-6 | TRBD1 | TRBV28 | TGTGCCAGCAGTACCTGGGGGACAGGCTCTGGGGCCAACGTCCTGACTTTC | CASSTWGTGSGANVLTF
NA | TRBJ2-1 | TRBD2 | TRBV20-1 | TGCAGTGTGCTTTTGGGGACTATCCACAATGAGCAGTTCTTC | CSVLLGTIHNEQFF
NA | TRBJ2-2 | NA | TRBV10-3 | TGTGCCATCAGTGGGGGCAGGGTGAACACCGGGGAGCTGTTTTTT | CAISGGRVNTGELFF
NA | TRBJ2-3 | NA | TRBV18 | TGTGCCAGCTCACAGGGGGTGCGCACAGATACGCAGTATTTT | CASSQGVRTDTQYF
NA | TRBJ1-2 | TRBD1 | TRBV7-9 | TGTGCCAGCAGCCCAAGGACAGGGGCCAGTGGTGGCTACACCTTC | CASSPRTGASGGYTF
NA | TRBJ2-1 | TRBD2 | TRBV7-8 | TGTGCCAGCAGCTCGGTTCCCGGGACTAGCAGAGGCAATGAGCAGTTCTTC | CASSSVPGTSRGNEQFF
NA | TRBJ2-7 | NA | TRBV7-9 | TGTGCCAGCAGCTTAGCCGGGACGGAGTACGAGCAGTACTTC | CASSLAGTEYEQYF
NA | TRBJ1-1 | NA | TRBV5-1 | TGCGCCAGCAGCACCGGACAGACGACAACTGAAGCTTTCTTT | CASSTGQTTTEAFF
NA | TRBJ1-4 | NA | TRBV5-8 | TGTGCCAGCAGCTTGTATACAGGGTTTTCCGGGGAAAAACTGTTTTTT | CASSLYTGFSGEKLFF
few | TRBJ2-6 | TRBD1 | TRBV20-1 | TGCAGTGCTGAGGGACAGGGGTCTGGGGCCAACGTCCTGACTTTC | CSAEGQGSGANVLTF
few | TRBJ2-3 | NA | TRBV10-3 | TGTGCCATCACCCGACAAAGCACAGATACGCAGTATTTT | CAITRQSTDTQYF
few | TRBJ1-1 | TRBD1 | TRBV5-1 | TGCGCCAGCAGGCCAGGGGGCCCGACCACTGAAGCTTTCTTT | CASRPGGPTTEAFF
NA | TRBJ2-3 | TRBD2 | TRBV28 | TGTGCCAGCAGTGGCTATTGGGGGGGGTTGAATACGCAGTATTTT | CASSGYWGGLNTQYF
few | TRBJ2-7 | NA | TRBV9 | TGTGCCACGAAGGAGCAGTACTTC | CATKEQYF
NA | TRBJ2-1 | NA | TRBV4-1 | TGCGCCAGCAGCCCAGAGCCCTTGGGTGAGCAGTTCTTC | CASSPEPLGEQFF
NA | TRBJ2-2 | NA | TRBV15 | TGTGCCACCAGCAGAAACCTCGGCAGTGTCCCCGGGGAGCTGTTTTTT | CATSRNLGSVPGELFF
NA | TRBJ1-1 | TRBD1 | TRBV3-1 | TGTGCCAGCAGCCCCGGGGACAGGGAGGACACTGAAGCTTTCTTT | CASSPGDREDTEAFF